Reported below is one T cell receptor (beta chain). Its antigen is unidentified. These data are taken from a study of T cell responses to AZD1222 COVID-19 vaccine. Findings and limits, study-wide: Rises in breadth and depth of Spike-specific TCRs came after two AZD1222 doses. Every sample of the repertoires postdated the peak T cell response. Donors were mostly white British, more females; clonal diversity possibly underestimated.

The germline V gene has CDR1 KGHSH and CDR2 LQKENI. Trimming took 0 bases from V and 0 from J, leaving 6 bases between them. This CDR3 spans 16 amino acids. The method was immunoSEQ multiplex PCR; TCRdb's version includes in-frame clones alone and lacks a portion of them. The repertoire holds more than 110,000 clones, over 90% seen once, with less than 6.5% in the top ten. The V and J genes are TRBV18 and TRBJ2-6; D possibly corresponds to TRBD2 (6 bases). The sample here was peripheral blood, taken on day 0 of AZD1222 vaccination. This TCR came from an adult in good health. In nucleotides, the CDR3 is TGTGCCAGCTCACCACCGGGGGGCTCTGGGGCCAACGTCCTGACTTTC. Protein: CASSPPGGSGANVLTF.